This T cell receptor (beta chain) was sequenced in a study of T cell repertoires in cytomegalovirus infection. Study context: An indication of both CMV infection and matching HLA type came from public TCR beta signatures. Notes on the study in general: The cumulative frequency of public TCR beta families identified carriers of CMV plus the relevant HLA.

The CDR3 extends over 13 amino acids. The germline gives CDR1 SQVTM, CDR2 ANQGSEA. V gave up 4 bases and J gave up 1 base, with 8 bases separating them. At least ten counts were recorded for this clonotype. Its cognate antigen is unknown. TCRdb recomputed calls from the reads with MiXCR, one row per CDR3 protein. The sample lists around 300,000 distinct CDR3 sequences; 20% to 25% were seen once. The TCR originated in a human donor in good health (CMV status not recorded). Some clones in this sample may be carry-over from other donors' samples. The starting material was cultured PBMCs, obtained from culture after CMV antigen stimulation. This chain links TRBV29-1 with TRBJ1-3, with D possibly matching TRBD1 (5 bases). The CDR3 loop reads CSVGGGSGNTIYF. The CDR3 nucleotides are TGCAGCGTTGGGGGGGGATCTGGAAACACCATATATTTT.